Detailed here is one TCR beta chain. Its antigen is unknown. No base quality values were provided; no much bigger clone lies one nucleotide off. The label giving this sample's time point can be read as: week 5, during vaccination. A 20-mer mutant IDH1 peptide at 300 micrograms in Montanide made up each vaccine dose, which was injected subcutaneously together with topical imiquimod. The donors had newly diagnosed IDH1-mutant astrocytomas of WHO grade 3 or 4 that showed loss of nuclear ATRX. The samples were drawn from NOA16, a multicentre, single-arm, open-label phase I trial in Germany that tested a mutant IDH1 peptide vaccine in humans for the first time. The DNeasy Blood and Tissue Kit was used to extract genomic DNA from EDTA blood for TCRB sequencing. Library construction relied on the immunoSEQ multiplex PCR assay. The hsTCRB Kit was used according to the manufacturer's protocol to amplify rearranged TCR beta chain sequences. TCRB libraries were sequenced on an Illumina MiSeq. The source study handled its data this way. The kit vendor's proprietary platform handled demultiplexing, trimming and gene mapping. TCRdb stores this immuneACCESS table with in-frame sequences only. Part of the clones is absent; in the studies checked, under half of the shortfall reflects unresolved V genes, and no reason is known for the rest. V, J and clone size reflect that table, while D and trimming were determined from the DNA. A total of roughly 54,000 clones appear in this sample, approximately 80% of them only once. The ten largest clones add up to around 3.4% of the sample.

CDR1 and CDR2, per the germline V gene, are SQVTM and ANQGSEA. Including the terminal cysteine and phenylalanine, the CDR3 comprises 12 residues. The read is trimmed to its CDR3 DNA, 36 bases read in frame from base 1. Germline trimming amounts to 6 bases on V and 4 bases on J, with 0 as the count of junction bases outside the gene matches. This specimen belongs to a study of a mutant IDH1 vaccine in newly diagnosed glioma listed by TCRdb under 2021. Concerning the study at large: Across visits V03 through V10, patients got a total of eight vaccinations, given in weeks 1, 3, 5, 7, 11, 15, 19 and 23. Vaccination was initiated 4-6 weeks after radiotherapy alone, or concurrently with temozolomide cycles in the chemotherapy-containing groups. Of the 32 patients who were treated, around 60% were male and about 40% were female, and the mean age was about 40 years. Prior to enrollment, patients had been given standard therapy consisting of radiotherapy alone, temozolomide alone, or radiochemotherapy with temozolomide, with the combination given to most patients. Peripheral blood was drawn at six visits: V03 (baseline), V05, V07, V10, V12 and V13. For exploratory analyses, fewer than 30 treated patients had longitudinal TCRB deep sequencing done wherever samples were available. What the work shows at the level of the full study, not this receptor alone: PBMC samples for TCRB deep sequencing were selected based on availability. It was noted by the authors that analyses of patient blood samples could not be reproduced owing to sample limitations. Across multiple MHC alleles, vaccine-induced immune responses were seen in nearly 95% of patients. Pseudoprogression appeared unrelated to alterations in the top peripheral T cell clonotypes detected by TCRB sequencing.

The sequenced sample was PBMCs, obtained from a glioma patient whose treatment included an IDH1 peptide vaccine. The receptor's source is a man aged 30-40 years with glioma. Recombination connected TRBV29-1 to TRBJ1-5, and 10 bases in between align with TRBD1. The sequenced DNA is TGCAGCGTGGGACAGGGGAATCAGCCCCAGCATTTT. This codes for CSVGQGNQPQHF.